Listed below are T cell receptor beta chains from one sample, sequenced in a study of blood T cell repertoires in COVID-19. The data were produced by immunoSEQ multiplex PCR, yet TCRdb's version contains in-frame clones alone and is incomplete. Altogether roughly 320,000 clones are present, 85% to 90% being singletons, with the ten largest covering 1.5% to 2%. Sample: peripheral blood. Receptors originate from a woman aged 25 to 39 with COVID-19, enrolled during active disease. The conserved cysteine and the conserved F or W are not part of the CDR3 here. Each record gives: V gene, D gene, CDR3 protein. D genes are given only for firm matches.

V: TRBV6-1; D: TRBD1; CDR3: ASSEAFGTGQETQY
V: TRBV19; D: -; CDR3: ASTNQPVSNEQF
V: TRBV12-3/TRBV12-4; D: -; CDR3: ASSTPGSYEQY
V: TRBV5-1; D: -; CDR3: ASSQDSGIGRGGYT
V: TRBV4-1; D: TRBD1; CDR3: ASSRLIDRVSNGYT
V: TRBV5-1; D: -; CDR3: ASSPMTATNEKLF
V: TRBV7-9; D: TRBD1; CDR3: ASSPNPGTGEQEQY
V: TRBV7-6; D: -; CDR3: ASSLKSAKRDQPQH
V: TRBV5-6; D: TRBD1; CDR3: ASSLGGTGTSRTEAF
V: TRBV3-1/TRBV3-2; D: TRBD2; CDR3: ASSQGLAGGRRN
V: TRBV2; D: -; CDR3: ASSILGTSNTEAF
V: TRBV27; D: TRBD2; CDR3: ASRRTSGGHNEQF
V: TRBV13; D: TRBD1; CDR3: ASSLGHPRQGGGSQH
V: TRBV5-1; D: -; CDR3: ASSYRDAGELF
V: TRBV6-5; D: TRBD1; CDR3: ASSRDRDSPLH
V: TRBV6-4; D: -; CDR3: ASSPPRDTYNSPLH
V: TRBV2; D: TRBD1; CDR3: ASSDSMDRMNTEAF
V: TRBV5-4; D: -; CDR3: ASRSPSMAGELF
V: TRBV27; D: TRBD2; CDR3: ASSSWTSGGPSDTQY
V: TRBV28; D: TRBD1; CDR3: ASSSGRDSLSQETQY
V: TRBV3-1/TRBV3-2; D: -; CDR3: ASSRGSFGDTEAF
V: TRBV5-1; D: TRBD2; CDR3: ASSLIAGDQETQY